Each of the 30 T cell receptor beta chains below was sequenced from the same sample in a study of tumor-infiltrating lymphocytes in primary liver carcinoma. From roughly 0.45 ug total RNA, TCR beta cDNA was generated with a primer in the constant region. Amplification in three nested multiplex PCR rounds with slightly modified ARM-PCR gave rise to TCR beta libraries. With TRBV1-TRBV30 forward primers and a C-beta reverse primer, the first two PCR rounds were run for about 10 cycles each. TCRdb itself ran the multiplex PCR reads through MiXCR, one entry per CDR3 protein. The data show fewer than 350,000 distinct CDR3 sequences, with roughly two thirds seen just once and 5.5% to 8% held by the top ten. RNA isolated from unsorted whole blood supplied the blood RNA, with germline DNA also extracted. The sample taken for sequencing was peripheral blood. The receptors here all came from a man aged 35 to 55 with primary liver carcinoma and hepatitis B virus infection.

This clonotype was picked up a small number of times. This chain connects TRBV6-5 to TRBJ2-3, with D unclear. Trimming shortened V by 9 bases and J by 3 bases, and 16 bases separated the two germline ends. Germline lookup yields CDR1 MNHEY and CDR2 SVGAGI. The CDR3 has 14 amino acids. The CDR3 nucleotides read TGTGCCAGGAGGCCTGAGGACGCTACAGATACGCAGTATTTT. It is translated as CARRPEDATDTQYF.

Concerning this clonotype itself: Given a much more abundant clone one base away, this may be a read error. The rearrangement links TRBV4-1 to TRBJ2-2; TRBD2 agrees at 11 bases. Germline CDR1 MGHRA, CDR2 YSYEKL. This CDR3 comprises 16 residues. In nucleotides, the CDR3 is TGCGCCAGCAGCCGCACTAGCGGGAGATGGACCGGGGAGCAGTTTTTT. Encoded protein: CASSRTSGRWTGEQFF.

This chain links TRBV6-2 or TRBV6-3 with TRBJ1-2; 9 nucleotides align to TRBD1. Germline V CDR1 and CDR2: MNHEY, SVGEGT. Losses at the gene ends were 7 bases for V and 7 bases for J; bases not matched to a gene: 10. The CDR3 has 14 amino acids. The CDR3 DNA is TGTGCCAGCATCTCAACCGGGACAGGGACTGGCTACACCTTC. This translates into CASISTGTGTGYTF.

The chain carries TRBV11-2 and TRBJ2-1; D is possibly TRBD2 (6 bases). With 11 bases removed from V and 10 bases from J, the gap between germline ends came to 27 bases. Per the germline V gene, CDR1 is SGHAT and CDR2 is FQNNGV. The CDR3 is made up of 15 amino acids. Written as DNA, the CDR3 is TGTGCCGGCGGAATGACTAACGGGAGATTAGGGGAGCAGTTCTTC. Its protein is CAGGMTNGRLGEQFF. Based on the CDR3 plus reference TRBV11-2 and TRBJ2-1, the full variable domain is EAGVAQSPRYKIIEKRQSVAFWCNPISGHATLYWYQQILGQGPKLLIQFQNNGVVDDSQLPKDRFSAERLKGVDSTLKIQPAKLEDSAVYLCAGGMTNGRLGEQFFGPGTRLTVL.

About this clonotype: A single base separates this from a much larger clone, so it may be a read error. The V gene is TRBV6-2 or TRBV6-3, the J gene TRBJ2-1; D is undetermined. The V end lost 10 bases, the J end lost 12 bases, and 19 bases lay between the germline ends. The CDR3 spans 12 residues. Germline CDR1 and CDR2: MNHEY and SVGEGT. CDR3 in amino acids: CATAPSTSRQFF. The CDR3, as DNA: TGTGCCACAGCCCCCAGCACCTCTAGGCAGTTCTTC.

About this clonotype itself: Its ends do not fully match the called genes, so a read error is possible. The chain recombines TRBV4-2 with TRBJ2-1; D is ambiguous. Germline V lookup: CDR1 LGHNA, CDR2 YNFKEQ. This CDR3 region has 14 residues. CDR3 sequence reads: CTSSQEKWLGEQFF. CDR3 sequence (DNA): TGTACCAGCAGTCAGGAGAAATGGCTCGGTGAGCAGTTCTTC.

For this clonotype: Given a much more abundant clone one base away, this may be a read error. The chain links TRBV6-2 or TRBV6-3 to TRBJ2-7, with 8 bases identical to TRBD2. Germline V gene sequence: CDR1 MNHEY, CDR2 SVGEGT. The CDR3 is made up of 14 amino acids. For the CDR3, the DNA is TGTGCCAGCAGAGGGAGCGGGAGTCAGTACGATCAGTACTTC. This translates into CASRGSGSQYDQYF.

In regard to this clonotype: A read error may explain this, as a much larger clone is one base away. The chain is built from TRBV5-6 and TRBJ2-1; 7 positions match TRBD2. The CDR3 is 16 amino acids. Germline CDR1 and CDR2: SGHDT and YYEEEE. This CDR3 reads CASSGRRAGRDNGQFF. The CDR3 nucleotides read TGTGCCAGCAGCGGCCGGAGAGCGGGACGAGACAATGGGCAGTTCTTC.

The genes are TRBV11-2 and TRBJ2-1; TRBD2 matches at 8 bases. Germline lookup yields CDR1 SGHAT and CDR2 FQNNGV. The CDR3 sequence is 14 residues long. The CDR3 here is CDSSISGATIEQFF. CDR3 sequence (DNA): TGTGACAGTTCGATTAGCGGGGCTACAATTGAGCAGTTCTTC.

As concerns this clonotype: This may arise from a read error, as a much more abundant clone is one base away. This chain connects TRBV4-2 to TRBJ2-4, with D perhaps TRBD2 (5 bases). Per germline, CDR1 LGHNA and CDR2 YNFKEQ. The CDR3 covers 16 residues. This CDR3 is CASSQESALAKNIKYF. CDR3 DNA: TGTGCCAGCAGCCAAGAGAGCGCTCTAGCCAAAAACATTAAGTACTTC.

Remarks on this clonotype: A much larger clone differs by one base, so this may be a read error. The DNA for the CDR3 is TGTGCCAGCAGTTACTCCACAGGGACTGCTTCACCCCTCCACTTT. Translation: CASSYSTGTASPLHF. The chain couples TRBV6-5 to TRBJ1-6, with a possible D match to TRBD1 (6 bases). Between the trimmed V and J ends, which lost 0 bases and 9 bases, there was a span of 12 bases. The CDR3 totals 15 residues. In germline, CDR1 is MNHEY, CDR2 SVGAGI.

This clonotype has at least ten counts. This chain links TRBV14 with TRBJ2-5; TRBD2 matches at 8 bases. V gave up 2 bases and J gave up 4 bases; unmatched junction bases: 12. The CDR3 loop spans 17 amino acids. CDR1 and CDR2 from the germline V gene are SGHDN and FVKESK. Written as DNA, the CDR3 is TGTGCCAGCAGCCAAAGCGAGATCAAAGCGGGAGCAGAGACCCAGTACTTC. It codes for CASSQSEIKAGAETQYF.

The J gene is TRBJ2-2, the V gene TRBV10-2, with a tentative D call TRBD1 (6 bases). Trimming cost V 6 bases and J 4 bases, with 12 bases left between them. CDR1 and CDR2 from the germline V gene are WSHSY and SAAADI. CDR3 length: 14 amino acids. The CDR3 sequence is CASSPQGSTGELFF. The CDR3 DNA is TGCGCCAGCAGCCCCCAGGGGTCCACCGGGGAGCTGTTTTTT.

The chain uses TRBV12-3 or TRBV12-4 and TRBJ1-5; TRBD1 matches at 7 bases. The CDR3 totals 13 residues. V trimming: 1 base; J trimming: 11 bases; junction bases outside the gene matches: 5. The CDR3 nucleotides are TGTGCCAGCAGTTTAGGAACAGGGGTTTCCCAGCATTTT. The encoded protein is CASSLGTGVSQHF.

The DNA of the CDR3 is TGTGCCAGCAGTGTTTCGACAGTTCAGCCCCAGCATTTT. It translates to CASSVSTVQPQHF. V usage is TRBV2 and J usage is TRBJ1-5; D is possibly TRBD1 (5 bases). Looked up from germline, CDR1 is SNHLY and CDR2 is FYNNEI. This CDR3 contains 13 residues. Between the trimmed V and J ends, which lost 4 bases and 6 bases, there was a span of 10 bases.

Comment on this clonotype: A much larger clone differs by one base, so this may be a read error. The chain has TRBV5-6 and TRBJ1-2; D unresolved. Germline V gene lookup returns CDR1 SGHDT and CDR2 YYEEEE. Trimming shortened V by 3 bases and J by 7 bases, and 16 bases separated the two germline ends. The CDR3 loop spans 14 amino acids. The chain's CDR3 is CASSWTGLLGGYTF. The CDR3 DNA follows: TGTGCCAGCAGCTGGACCGGTCTTCTGGGTGGCTACACCTTC.

V and J are TRBV6-1 and TRBJ2-3; 7 bases are a match to TRBD1. Per the germline V gene, CDR1 is MNHNS and CDR2 is SASEGT. The V gene end was trimmed by 6 bases and the J gene end by 0 bases; junction bases not matched to a gene: 12. The CDR3 consists of 17 residues. The CDR3 DNA reads TGTGCCAGCAGCGCCTCGACAGGGCTCCTGAGCACAGATACGCAGTATTTT. Translated, it gives CASSASTGLLSTDTQYF.

On this clonotype: At one end the junction does not follow the germline gene, possibly because of a read error. The V call is TRBV6-2 or TRBV6-3, the J call TRBJ1-5; the D gene is possibly TRBD1 (5 bases). CDR1 is MNHEY and CDR2 is SVGEGT in the germline V gene. This CDR3 has 14 amino acids. The CDR3: CASSDAPQDQPQRF. Written as DNA, the CDR3 is TGTGCCAGCAGTGATGCCCCACAGGATCAGCCCCAGCGTTTT.

Notes on this clonotype: No conserved phenylalanine or tryptophan is present at the end of the CDR3, so a read error is the likely explanation. The CDR3 spells CASSFLKQTGGQETQYL. CDR3 DNA sequence: TGTGCCAGCAGTTTCCTCAAACAAACTGGCGGGCAAGAGACCCAGTACCTC. This sequence joins TRBV12-3 or TRBV12-4 and TRBJ2-5, with a possible D match to TRBD2 (5 bases). The CDR3 is 17 amino acids. V was clipped by 3 bases and J by 2 bases, with 19 bases between them.

To note about this clonotype: A much larger clonotype is one base distant, so this may be a read error. The chain's CDR3 is CASSPPEGAHTPVSPLHF. The CDR3 region has the DNA TGTGCCAGCAGTCCTCCGGAGGGGGCGCATACACCAGTGTCACCCCTCCACTTT. The rearrangement joins TRBV6-6 to TRBJ1-6; 7 bases map to TRBD1. Trimming took 5 bases from V and 10 from J; bases not matched to a gene: 20. Per the germline V gene, CDR1 is MNHNY and CDR2 is SVGAGI (reference sequence). The CDR3 has 18 amino acids.

V and J are TRBV28 and TRBJ1-4; D gene uncertain. The V gene lost 5 bases and the J gene lost 10 bases, with 8 bases spanning the gap. CDR3 length: 11 amino acids. From germline, CDR1 is MDHEN and CDR2 SYDVKM. In DNA form, the CDR3 reads TGTGCCAGCAGTCTTCCTGGAAAACTGTTTTTT. This codes for CASSLPGKLFF. Full variable domain (missing parts from reference TRBV28 and TRBJ1-4): DVKVTQSSRYLVKRTGEKVFLECVQDMDHENMFWYRQDPGLGLRLIYFSYDVKMKEKGDIPEGYSVSREKKERFSLILESASTNQTSMYLCASSLPGKLFFGSGTQLSVL.

Notes on this clonotype: It may be a read error: a sequence one base away is much more abundant. The chain joins TRBV6-2 or TRBV6-3 to TRBJ1-1; 10 bases align to TRBD1. Germline V gene lookup returns CDR1 MNHEY and CDR2 SVGEGT. The CDR3 is 12 residues long. This chain's CDR3 is CAGSHRDRGAFF. CDR3 nucleotides: TGTGCCGGCAGTCACCGGGACAGGGGTGCTTTCTTT.

The chain links TRBV29-1 to TRBJ2-1, with unresolved D. Between the trimmed V and J ends, which lost 3 bases and 10 bases, there was a span of 10 bases. This CDR3 is built from 11 residues. The germline CDR1 and CDR2 sequences are SQVTM and ANQGSEA. CDR3 DNA: TGCAGCGTTGAGGTCCAGAGGGAGCAGTTCTTC. It encodes CSVEVQREQFF.

This clonotype is a singleton in its sample. This chain joins TRBV29-1 and TRBJ1-2; D perhaps matches TRBD1 (5 bases). Germline CDR1 SQVTM, CDR2 ANQGSEA. There are 11 residues in the CDR3. Trimming shortened V by 5 bases and J by 6 bases, and 10 bases separated the two germline ends. In DNA, the CDR3 is TGCAGCGTTTGGGGGGAGGATGGCTACACCTTC. Translated, it gives CSVWGEDGYTF.

This clonotype was recorded at least ten times. This chain joins TRBV6-5 and TRBJ2-5; TRBD1 matches at 8 bases. CDR3 length equals 14 residues. Germline assignment: CDR1 MNHEY and CDR2 SVGAGI. Trimming took 3 bases from V and 1 from J; bases not matched to a gene: 1. The CDR3 bases are TGTGCCAGCAGTTATGGGACAGGCCAAGAGACCCAGTACTTC. This sequence encodes CASSYGTGQETQYF.

In the case of this clonotype: A read error is possible here, since a much larger clone lies one base away. The CDR3 end shows no conserved phenylalanine or tryptophan, and so a read error is likely. V usage is TRBV10-2 and J usage is TRBJ2-3, with TRBD1 matching 9 bases. This CDR3 is built from 14 residues. With V trimmed by 7 bases and J by 2 bases, 4 bases remained unmatched. Germline-derived CDR1 and CDR2 are WSHSY and SAAADI. The CDR3 sequence is CASTRDRATDTQYL. The CDR3 nucleotides read TGCGCCAGCACCAGGGACAGGGCCACAGATACGCAGTATCTT.

This clonotype has at least ten counts. The chain joins TRBV6-2 or TRBV6-3 to TRBJ2-7; 14 bases are shared with TRBD2. The CDR3 totals 19 residues. Trimming cost V 0 bases and J 3 bases; bases outside gene matches: 10. Germline lookup yields CDR1 MNHEY and CDR2 SVGEGT. DNA for the CDR3: TGTGCCAGCAGTTACTCGAAGGTGACTAGCGGGAGGGCCCGCTACGAGCAGTACTTC. It specifies CASSYSKVTSGRARYEQYF.

This clonotype has at least ten counts. The V gene is TRBV29-1, the J gene TRBJ1-2; 8 nucleotides match TRBD1. CDR1 SQVTM and CDR2 ANQGSEA come from the germline V gene. The J segment lost 5 bases and the V segment lost 7 bases, leaving 9 bases of the junction unmatched. The CDR3 spans 13 residues. This CDR3 reads CSAVQGGFYGYTF. As DNA, the CDR3 is TGCAGCGCTGTACAGGGGGGGTTTTATGGCTACACCTTC.

A single count supports this clonotype. Without the conserved terminal phenylalanine or tryptophan, this CDR3 likely stems from a read error. The rearrangement joins TRBV11-2 to TRBJ2-7, with unresolved D. From germline, CDR1 is SGHAT and CDR2 FQNNGV. CDR3 length: 12 residues. CDR3 DNA: TGTGTCATCAGCCGAAAGGCCTACGAGCAGTACTCC. It codes for CVISRKAYEQYS.

This clonotype was detected only a few times. The rearrangement uses TRBV14 and TRBJ2-3; tentatively, D is TRBD2 (5 bases). V was clipped by 1 base and J by 8 bases, with 10 bases between them. The CDR3 consists of 13 residues. In germline, CDR1 is SGHDN, CDR2 FVKESK. The CDR3 nucleotides are TGTGCCAGCAGCCAAGCCGGCCGGGGTACGCAGTATTTT. This codes for CASSQAGRGTQYF. The full variable domain, with the rest looked up from reference TRBV14 and TRBJ2-3, is EAGVTQFPSHSVIEKGQTVTLRCDPISGHDNLYWYRRVMGKEIKFLLHFVKESKQDESGMPNNRFLAERTGGTYSTLKVQPAELEDSGVYFCASSQAGRGTQYFGPGTRLTVL.